This TCR beta chain was observed in a study of T cell responses to AZD1222 COVID-19 vaccine. Study background: Samples with a second dose at about 4 or about 12 weeks were pooled together. Whole-study results and caveats: Regions left unmutated in variants are reportedly the target of nearly half of spike-specific TCRs. The study found vaccine-associated CD4 TCRs spanning spike, dominant at 160-218 and 743-854. Seropositivity was recorded at baseline in only a handful of AZD1222 recipients.

The V gene's germline CDR1 is ENHRY and CDR2 SYGVKD. The V end lost 6 bases, the J end lost 2 bases, and 12 bases lay between the germline ends. This CDR3 is built from 14 residues. Here immunoSEQ multiplex PCR was the method, and the copy in TCRdb shows in-frame clones only, minus some. The data show some 180,000 clones, with approximately 92% seen just once and 1% to 1.5% held by the top ten. Of note for this clone: Its matching antigen is unknown.

This specimen was peripheral blood, taken on day 0 of AZD1222 vaccination. The chain has TRBV10-3 and TRBJ2-3; D is perhaps TRBD2 (5 bases). The TCR was taken from an adult in good health. CDR3 coding DNA: TGTGCCATCAGCCTCCGGGAACCCACAGATACGCAGTATTTT. Encoded protein: CAISLREPTDTQYF.